The clone carrying this T cell receptor (beta chain) was picked up many times. As yet, its antigen is unknown. Cells sorted as Tregs were CD4+, CD25+ and CD127-/low. Broader study findings: The larger cohort examined one V-J beta rearrangement, not whole repertoires. Tumor Treg TCRs overlapped most with tumor naive CD4+ cells. The TCR gene usage of tumor memory CD4+ T cells clustered together with blood and lymph node memory CD4+ cells and with lymph node naive CD4+ cells.

Constant-region reverse primers amplified full-length variable regions, followed by semi-nested Nested Universal Primer A PCR. TCRdb ran MiXCR on the 5' RACE reads and lists one entry per CDR3 protein. The profile shows 62,000 or so distinct CDR3 sequences, more than 25% of them singletons. The V and J ends lost 9 bases and 4 bases respectively, with 15 bases between them. CDR1 is MDHEN, CDR2 SYDVKM, per germline. CDR3 length: 13 amino acids. The chain combines TRBV28 with TRBJ1-1, with D possibly being TRBD1 (6 bases). The specimen was tumor-infiltrating Tregs sorted from the breast tumor. The receptor's source is a female donor with breast cancer. The CDR3 sequence is CASGPGGFTEAFF. Here the CDR3 DNA reads TGTGCCAGTGGTCCCGGGGGCTTCACTGAAGCTTTCTTT.